The rows below give T cell receptor beta chains drawn from one sample of a study of shared clonotypes between healthy human individuals. Sequencing was performed with immunoSEQ multiplex PCR; in TCRdb, only in-frame clones are kept and a portion is missing. Altogether a few hundred thousand clones are present, about 96% being singletons, with the ten largest covering about 0.32%. Sequenced sample: memory CD8+ T cells sorted from blood. The source is a man aged 30 to 39 in good health. Both conserved end residues are part of each CDR3. The D gene is left open where the match is weak. Clone size, where shown, is once, few, many, or a class for clones that have expanded.

v_gene	abundance	len	d_gene	j_gene	CDR3aa	CDR3nt
TRBV5-1	NA	16	TRBD2	TRBJ2-1	CASSSGLAGVSNEQFF	TGCGCCAGCAGCTCTGGACTAGCGGGAGTTAGTAATGAGCAGTTCTTC
TRBV7-8	NA	17	TRBD2	TRBJ2-1	CASSFGTSGRGYNEQFF	TGTGCCAGCAGCTTCGGGACTAGCGGGAGGGGCTACAATGAGCAGTTCTTC
TRBV28	NA	15	TRBD1	TRBJ1-1	CASSYFDRVNTEAFF	TGTGCCAGCAGTTATTTCGACAGGGTGAACACTGAAGCTTTCTTT
TRBV7-6	NA	15	NA	TRBJ2-2	CASSLFWTDTGELFF	TGTGCCAGCAGCCTTTTTTGGACAGACACCGGGGAGCTGTTTTTT
TRBV5-1	NA	13	NA	TRBJ1-4	CASSFRSREKLFF	TGCGCCAGCAGCTTCCGCTCGAGGGAAAAACTGTTTTTT
TRBV25-1	once	14	NA	TRBJ2-7	CATQPSTGPYEQYF	TGTGCCACCCAACCCAGTACAGGCCCCTACGAGCAGTACTTC
TRBV25-1	NA	16	TRBD2	TRBJ2-1	CASSELASGKMNEQFF	TGTGCCAGCAGTGAATTGGCTAGCGGGAAAATGAATGAGCAGTTCTTC
TRBV6-1	NA	14	TRBD1	TRBJ2-7	CAIAQGAHSYEQYF	TGTGCCATCGCACAGGGGGCCCACTCCTACGAGCAGTACTTC
TRBV7-9	NA	14	NA	TRBJ2-2	CASSLDTNTGELFF	TGTGCCAGCAGCTTGGACACGAACACCGGGGAGCTGTTTTTT
TRBV11-2	NA	15	NA	TRBJ2-1	CASSLVRGRYNEQFF	TGTGCCAGCAGCTTAGTAAGGGGAAGATACAATGAGCAGTTCTTC
TRBV15	once	15	NA	TRBJ2-2	CATSRDTGNTGELFF	TGTGCCACCAGCAGAGATACAGGGAACACCGGGGAGCTGTTTTTT
TRBV29-1	NA	16	NA	TRBJ1-1	CSVEGLPYLLNTEAFF	TGCAGCGTTGAAGGACTCCCATACCTCCTGAACACTGAAGCTTTCTTT
TRBV15	NA	16	TRBD2	TRBJ2-1	CATSRGPGLATNEQFF	TGTGCCACCAGCAGAGGGCCGGGACTAGCGACGAATGAGCAGTTCTTC
TRBV28	NA	16	TRBD2	TRBJ2-7	CASSLLTSGTPYEQYF	TGTGCCAGCAGTTTATTGACTAGCGGTACCCCCTACGAGCAGTACTTC
TRBV28	NA	15	TRBD1	TRBJ2-5	CASSPWGQKEETQYF	TGTGCCAGCAGTCCATGGGGACAGAAAGAAGAGACCCAGTACTTC
TRBV9	NA	15	NA	TRBJ2-3	CASSATDPRGDTQYF	TGTGCCAGCAGCGCCACCGATCCGAGGGGAGATACGCAGTATTTT
TRBV30	NA	15	TRBD2	TRBJ2-3	CAWSSGTTSTDTQYF	TGTGCCTGGAGTAGCGGGACCACTAGCACAGATACGCAGTATTTT
TRBV4-1	NA	16	NA	TRBJ1-3	CASSQTIGNAGNTIYF	TGCGCCAGCAGCCAAACCATAGGAAACGCTGGAAACACCATATATTTT